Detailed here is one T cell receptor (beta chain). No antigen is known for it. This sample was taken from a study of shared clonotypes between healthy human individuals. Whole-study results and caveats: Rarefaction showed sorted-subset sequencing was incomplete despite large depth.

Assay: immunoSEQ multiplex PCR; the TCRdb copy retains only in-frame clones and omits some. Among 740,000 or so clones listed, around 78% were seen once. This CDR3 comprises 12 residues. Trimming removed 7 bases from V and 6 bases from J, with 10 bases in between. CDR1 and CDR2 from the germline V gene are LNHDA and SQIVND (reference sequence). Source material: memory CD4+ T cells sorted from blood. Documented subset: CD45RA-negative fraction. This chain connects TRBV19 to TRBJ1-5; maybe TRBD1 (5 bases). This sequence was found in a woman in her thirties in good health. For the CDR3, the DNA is TGTGCCAGTAATGGGGCAGGTCAGCCCCAGCATTTT. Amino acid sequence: CASNGAGQPQHF.